This record concerns one T cell receptor beta chain sequence. The antigen is not known. The data originate from a study of T cells in Graves' hyperthyroidism and ophthalmopathy. Across the whole study: Prior to any treatment, at the point of initial diagnosis, peripheral blood was collected.

The study based diagnoses on clinical symptoms, serum thyroxine and TRAb, thyroid ultrasound and orbital computed tomography. Around 9.9 ml of fresh peripheral blood supplied the PBMCs. Study results and limitations: Within blood appeared most thyroid clonotypes that had expanded above 0.001.

RNA transcripts served as the template for amplifying TCR beta CDR3 regions. A first-round RT-PCR of the TCR CDR3 used the HTBI primer set. TCRdb processed the multiplex PCR reads anew with MiXCR; each CDR3 protein has one entry. The sample shows approximately 600,000 distinct CDR3 sequences, around 20% of them seen only once. Looked up from germline, CDR1 is SGHRS and CDR2 is YFSETQ. V was trimmed by 8 bases and J by 8 bases, leaving 13 bases between them. The CDR3 contains 12 residues. Sample: blood. This chain uses TRBV5-1 with TRBJ1-4; the D gene is possibly TRBD1 (6 bases). This sequence was found in a man aged 30-40 years with Graves' ophthalmopathy. CDR3 sequence: CASKNQGEKLFF. CDR3 DNA: TGCGCCAGTAAAAACCAGGGGGAAAAACTGTTTTTT.